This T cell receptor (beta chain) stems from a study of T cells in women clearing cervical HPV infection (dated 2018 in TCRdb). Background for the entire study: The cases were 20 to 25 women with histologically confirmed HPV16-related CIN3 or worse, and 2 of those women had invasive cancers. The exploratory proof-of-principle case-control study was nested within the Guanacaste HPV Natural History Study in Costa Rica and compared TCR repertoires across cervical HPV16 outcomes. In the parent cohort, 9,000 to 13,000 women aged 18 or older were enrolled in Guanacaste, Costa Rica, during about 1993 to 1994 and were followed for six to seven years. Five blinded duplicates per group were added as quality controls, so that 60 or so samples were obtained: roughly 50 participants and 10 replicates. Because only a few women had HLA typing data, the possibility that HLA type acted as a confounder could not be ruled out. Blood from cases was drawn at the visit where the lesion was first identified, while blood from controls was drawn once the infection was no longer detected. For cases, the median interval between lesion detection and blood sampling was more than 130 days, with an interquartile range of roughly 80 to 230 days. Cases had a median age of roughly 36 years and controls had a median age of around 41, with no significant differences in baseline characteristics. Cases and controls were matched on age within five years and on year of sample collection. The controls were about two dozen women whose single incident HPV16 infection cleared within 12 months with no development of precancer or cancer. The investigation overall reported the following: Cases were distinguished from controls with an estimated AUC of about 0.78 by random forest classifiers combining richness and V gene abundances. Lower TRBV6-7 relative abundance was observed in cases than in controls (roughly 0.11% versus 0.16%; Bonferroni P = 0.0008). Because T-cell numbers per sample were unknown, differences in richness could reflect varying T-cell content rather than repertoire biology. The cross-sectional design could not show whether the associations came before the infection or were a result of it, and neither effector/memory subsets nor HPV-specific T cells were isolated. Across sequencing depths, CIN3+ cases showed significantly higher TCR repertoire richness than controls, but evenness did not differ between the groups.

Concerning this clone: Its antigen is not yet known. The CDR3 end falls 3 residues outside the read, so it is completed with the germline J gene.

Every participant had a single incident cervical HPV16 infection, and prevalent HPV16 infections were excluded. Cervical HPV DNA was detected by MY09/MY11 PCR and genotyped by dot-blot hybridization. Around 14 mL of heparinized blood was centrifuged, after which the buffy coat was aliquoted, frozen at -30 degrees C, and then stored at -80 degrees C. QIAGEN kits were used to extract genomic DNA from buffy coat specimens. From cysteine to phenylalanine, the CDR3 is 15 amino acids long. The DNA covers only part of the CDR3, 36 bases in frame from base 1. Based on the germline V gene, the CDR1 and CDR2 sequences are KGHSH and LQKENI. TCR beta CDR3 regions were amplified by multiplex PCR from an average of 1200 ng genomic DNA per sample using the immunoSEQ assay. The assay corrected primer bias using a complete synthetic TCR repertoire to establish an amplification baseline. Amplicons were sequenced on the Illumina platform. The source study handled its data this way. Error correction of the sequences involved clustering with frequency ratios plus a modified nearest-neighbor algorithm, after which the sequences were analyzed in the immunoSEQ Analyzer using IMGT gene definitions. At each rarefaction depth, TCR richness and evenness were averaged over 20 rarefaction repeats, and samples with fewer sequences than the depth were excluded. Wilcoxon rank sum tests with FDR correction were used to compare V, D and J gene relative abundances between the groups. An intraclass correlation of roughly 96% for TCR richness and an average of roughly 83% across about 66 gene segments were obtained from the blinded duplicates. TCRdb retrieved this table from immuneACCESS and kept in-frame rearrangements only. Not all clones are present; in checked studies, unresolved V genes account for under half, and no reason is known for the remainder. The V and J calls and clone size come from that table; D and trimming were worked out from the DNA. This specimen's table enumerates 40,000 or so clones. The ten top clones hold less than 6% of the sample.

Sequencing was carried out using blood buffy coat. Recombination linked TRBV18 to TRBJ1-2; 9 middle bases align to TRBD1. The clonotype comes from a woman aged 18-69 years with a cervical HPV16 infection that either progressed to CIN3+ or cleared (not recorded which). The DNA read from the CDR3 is TGTGCCAGCCACACAGGGGGCTCAGGAACTCTCGAC. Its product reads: CASHTGGSGTLD. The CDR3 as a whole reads CASHTGGSGTLDYTF.